This T cell receptor beta chain was sequenced in a study of blood T cells in healthy people across ages. Turning to the study itself: For every two T cells, template switching captured about one barcoded beta molecule. Regarding the study as a whole: Estimates of diversity drawn from one million T cells were considered underestimates.

About this clonotype: What it binds is unknown.

Combining a sample-barcoded 5' primer with a J-beta primer mix, a second PCR ran for about 6 to 11 cycles. TCRdb independently ran MiXCR on the 5' RACE reads; one entry per CDR3 protein. Of under 1,000,000 distinct CDR3 sequences in the sample, roughly 46% were seen once. Germline CDR1 SGHTA, CDR2 FQGNSA. V lost 5 bases and J 4 bases, leaving 17 bases between the germline ends. CDR3 length equals 15 residues. The sample consisted of blood. The chain employs TRBV7-2 and TRBJ2-5, with D tentatively TRBD1 (6 bases). This sequence was found in an elderly man in good health. The CDR3: CASSAQTGPRETQYF. The DNA of the CDR3 is TGTGCCAGCAGCGCCCAGACAGGACCCCGAGAGACCCAGTACTTC. Drawing the rest from reference TRBV7-2 and TRBJ2-5, the complete variable domain is GAGVSQSPSNKVTEKGKDVELRCDPISGHTALYWYRQSLGQGLEFLIYFQGNSAPDKSGLPSDRFSAERTGGSVSTLTIQRTQQEDSAVYLCASSAQTGPRETQYFGPGTRLLVL.